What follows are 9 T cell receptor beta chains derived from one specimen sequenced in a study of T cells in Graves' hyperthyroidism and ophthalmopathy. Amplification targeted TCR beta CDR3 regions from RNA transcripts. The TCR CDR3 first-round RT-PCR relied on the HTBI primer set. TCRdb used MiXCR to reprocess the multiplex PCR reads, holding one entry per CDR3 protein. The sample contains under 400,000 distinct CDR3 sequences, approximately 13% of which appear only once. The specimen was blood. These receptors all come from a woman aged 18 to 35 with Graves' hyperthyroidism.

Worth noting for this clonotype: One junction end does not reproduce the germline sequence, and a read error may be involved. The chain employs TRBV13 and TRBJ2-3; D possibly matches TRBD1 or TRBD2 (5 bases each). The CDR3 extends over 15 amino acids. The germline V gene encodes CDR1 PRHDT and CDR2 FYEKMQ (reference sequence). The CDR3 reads CASSAPGPSTDAQYF. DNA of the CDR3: TGTGCCAGCAGCGCCCCGGGGCCCAGCACAGATGCGCAGTATTTT.

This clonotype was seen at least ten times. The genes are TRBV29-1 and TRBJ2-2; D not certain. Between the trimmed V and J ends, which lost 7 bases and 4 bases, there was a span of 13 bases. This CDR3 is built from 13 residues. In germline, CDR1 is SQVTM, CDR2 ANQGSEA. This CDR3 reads CSGRRATTGELFF. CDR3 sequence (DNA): TGCAGCGGCCGAAGGGCCACCACCGGGGAGCTGTTTTTT.

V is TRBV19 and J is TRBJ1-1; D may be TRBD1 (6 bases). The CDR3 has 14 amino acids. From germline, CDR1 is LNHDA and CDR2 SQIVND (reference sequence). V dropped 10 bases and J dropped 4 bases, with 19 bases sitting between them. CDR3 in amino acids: CATYPTGIGTEAFF. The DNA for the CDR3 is TGTGCCACCTATCCCACAGGGATAGGCACTGAAGCTTTCTTT.

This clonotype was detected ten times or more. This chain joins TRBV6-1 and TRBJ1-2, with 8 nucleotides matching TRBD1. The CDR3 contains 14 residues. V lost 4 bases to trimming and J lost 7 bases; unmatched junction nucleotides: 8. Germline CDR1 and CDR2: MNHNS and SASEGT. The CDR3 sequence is CASSASGQAGGYTF. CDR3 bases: TGTGCCAGCAGTGCCTCGGGACAGGCTGGTGGCTACACCTTC.

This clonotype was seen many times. The CDR3 nucleotides read TGTGCCAGCCTAAGCCGGGGGTCTGGAAACACCATATATTTT. This sequence encodes CASLSRGSGNTIYF. The V call is TRBV28, the J call TRBJ1-3, with D perhaps matching TRBD1 (5 bases). Trimming took off 8 bases at V and 1 base at J, with 12 bases between the two ends. The CDR3 totals 14 residues. Germline-derived CDR1 and CDR2 are MDHEN and SYDVKM.

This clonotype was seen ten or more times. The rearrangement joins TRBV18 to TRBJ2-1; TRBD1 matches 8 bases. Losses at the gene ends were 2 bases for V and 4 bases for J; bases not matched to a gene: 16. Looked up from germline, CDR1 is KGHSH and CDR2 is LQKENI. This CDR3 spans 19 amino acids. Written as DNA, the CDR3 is TGTGCCAGCTCACCATCCCACCTAAACAGGGGGGTCGAGTACAATGAGCAGTTCTTC. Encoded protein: CASSPSHLNRGVEYNEQFF.

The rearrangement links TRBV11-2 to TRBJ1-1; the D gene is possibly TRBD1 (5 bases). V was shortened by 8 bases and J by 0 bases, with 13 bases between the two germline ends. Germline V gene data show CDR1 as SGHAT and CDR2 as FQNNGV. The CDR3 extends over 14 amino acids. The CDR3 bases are TGTGCCAGCCGGGGCGCCTGGGTGAACACTGAAGCTTTCTTT. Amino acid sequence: CASRGAWVNTEAFF.

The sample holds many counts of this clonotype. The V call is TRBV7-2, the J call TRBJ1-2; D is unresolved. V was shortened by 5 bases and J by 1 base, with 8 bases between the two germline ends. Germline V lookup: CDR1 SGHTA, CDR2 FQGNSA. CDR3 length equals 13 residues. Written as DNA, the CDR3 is TGTGCCAGCAGCGGATTTATTAACTATGGCTACACCTTC. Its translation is CASSGFINYGYTF.

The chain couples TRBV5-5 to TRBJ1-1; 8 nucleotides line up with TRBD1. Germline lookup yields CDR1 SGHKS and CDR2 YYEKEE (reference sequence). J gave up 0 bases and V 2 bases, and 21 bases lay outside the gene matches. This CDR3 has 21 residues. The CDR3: CASSFSSGTGYPPTMNTEAFF. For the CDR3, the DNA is TGTGCCAGCAGCTTTAGTTCCGGGACAGGTTACCCACCCACCATGAACACTGAAGCTTTCTTT. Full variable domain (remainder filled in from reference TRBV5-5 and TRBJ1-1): DAGVTQSPTHLIKTRGQQVTLRCSPISGHKSVSWYQQVLGQGPQFIFQYYEKEERGRGNFPDRFSARQFPNYSSELNVNALLLGDSALYLCASSFSSGTGYPPTMNTEAFFGQGTRLTVV.